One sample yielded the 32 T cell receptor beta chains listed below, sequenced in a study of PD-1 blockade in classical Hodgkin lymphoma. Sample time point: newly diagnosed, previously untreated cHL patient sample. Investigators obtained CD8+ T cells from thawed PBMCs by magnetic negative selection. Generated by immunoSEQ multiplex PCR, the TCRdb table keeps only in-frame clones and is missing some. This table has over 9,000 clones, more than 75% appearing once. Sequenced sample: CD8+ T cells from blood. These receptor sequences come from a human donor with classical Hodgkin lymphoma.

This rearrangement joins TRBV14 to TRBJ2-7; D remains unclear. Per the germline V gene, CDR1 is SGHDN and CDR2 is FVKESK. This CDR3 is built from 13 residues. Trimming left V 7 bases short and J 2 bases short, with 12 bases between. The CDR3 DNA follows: TGTGCCAGCAAAGGACCCGGTACCTACGAGCAGTACTTC. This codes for CASKGPGTYEQYF.

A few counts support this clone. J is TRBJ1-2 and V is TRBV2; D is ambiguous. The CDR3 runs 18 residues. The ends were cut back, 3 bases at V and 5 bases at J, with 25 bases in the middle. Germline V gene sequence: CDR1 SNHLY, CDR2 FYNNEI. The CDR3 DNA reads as TGTGCCAGCAGTGACCGCGGCAGAAGTTGGTCTCTGCGGTATGGCTACACCTTC. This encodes CASSDRGRSWSLRYGYTF.

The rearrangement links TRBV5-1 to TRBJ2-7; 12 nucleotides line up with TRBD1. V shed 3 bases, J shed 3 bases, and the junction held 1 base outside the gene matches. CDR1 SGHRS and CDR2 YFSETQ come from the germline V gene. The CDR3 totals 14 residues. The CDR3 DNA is TGCGCCAGCAGCTGGGACAGGGGGCTCTACGAGCAGTACTTC. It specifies CASSWDRGLYEQYF.

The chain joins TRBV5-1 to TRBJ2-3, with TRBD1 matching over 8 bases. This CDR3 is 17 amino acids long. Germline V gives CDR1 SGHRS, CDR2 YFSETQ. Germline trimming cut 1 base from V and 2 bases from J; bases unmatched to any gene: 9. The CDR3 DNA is TGCGCCAGCAGCTTGCTGGGACAGGACAACCCCACAGATACGCAGTATTTT. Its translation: CASSLLGQDNPTDTQYF.

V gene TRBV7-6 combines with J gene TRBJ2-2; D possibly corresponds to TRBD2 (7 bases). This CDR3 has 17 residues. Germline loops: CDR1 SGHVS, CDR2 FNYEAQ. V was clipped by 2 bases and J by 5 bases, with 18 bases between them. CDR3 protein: CASSLIGGGHQTGELFF. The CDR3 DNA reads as TGTGCCAGCAGCTTAATTGGGGGGGGACACCAAACCGGGGAGCTGTTTTTT.

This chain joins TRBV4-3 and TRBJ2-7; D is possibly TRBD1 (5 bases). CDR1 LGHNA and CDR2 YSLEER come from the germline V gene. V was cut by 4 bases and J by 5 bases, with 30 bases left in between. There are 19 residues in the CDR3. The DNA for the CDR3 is TGCGCCAGCAGCCGACGGAAAGGGGCGGTCCACATACTTAAAGACGAGCAGTACTTC. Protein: CASSRRKGAVHILKDEQYF.

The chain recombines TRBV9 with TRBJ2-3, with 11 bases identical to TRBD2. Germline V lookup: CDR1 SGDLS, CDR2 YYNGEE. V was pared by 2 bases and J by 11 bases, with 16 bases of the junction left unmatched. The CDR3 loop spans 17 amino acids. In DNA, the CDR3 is TGTGCCAGCAGCGTCTCCACCGTCGGATCTAGCGGGGGGTGGCAGTATTTT. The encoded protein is CASSVSTVGSSGGWQYF.

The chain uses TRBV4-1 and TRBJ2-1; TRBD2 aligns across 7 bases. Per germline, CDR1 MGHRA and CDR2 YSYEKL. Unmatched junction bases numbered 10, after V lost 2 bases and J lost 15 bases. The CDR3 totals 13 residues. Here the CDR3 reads CASSQTGTNRWFF. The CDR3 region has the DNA TGCGCCAGCAGCCAAACCGGGACTAATCGTTGGTTCTTC.

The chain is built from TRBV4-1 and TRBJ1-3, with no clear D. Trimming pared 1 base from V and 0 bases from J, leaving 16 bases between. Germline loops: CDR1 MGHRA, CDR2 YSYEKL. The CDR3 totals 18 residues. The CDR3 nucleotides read TGCGCCAGCAGCCAAGTATACGCAGGTCTTGACTCTGGAAACACCATATATTTT. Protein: CASSQVYAGLDSGNTIYF.

This chain's CDR3 is CASSLTLWGGSGEQFF. The CDR3 DNA reads TGTGCCAGCAGCTTGACCCTATGGGGGGGAAGCGGTGAGCAGTTCTTC. This sequence joins TRBV5-6 and TRBJ2-1, with 7 bases aligning to TRBD2. The trim removed 1 base at V and 9 bases at J, leaving 13 bases unmatched. There are 16 residues in the CDR3. CDR1 and CDR2 from the germline V gene are SGHDT and YYEEEE.

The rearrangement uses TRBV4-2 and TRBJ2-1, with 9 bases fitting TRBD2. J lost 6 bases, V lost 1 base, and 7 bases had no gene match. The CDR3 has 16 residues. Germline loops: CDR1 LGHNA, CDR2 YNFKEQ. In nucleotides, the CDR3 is TGTGCCAGCAGCCAAGCAGGGCGGGGGGGCGGCAATGAGCAGTTCTTC. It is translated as CASSQAGRGGGNEQFF.

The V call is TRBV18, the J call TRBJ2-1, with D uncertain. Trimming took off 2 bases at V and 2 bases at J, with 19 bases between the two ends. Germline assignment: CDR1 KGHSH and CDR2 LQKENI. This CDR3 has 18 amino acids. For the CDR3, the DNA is TGTGCCAGCTCACCAGGGTTCCACCACACAATCCCCTACAATGAGCAGTTCTTC. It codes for CASSPGFHHTIPYNEQFF. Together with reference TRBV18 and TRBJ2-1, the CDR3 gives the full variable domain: NAGVMQNPRHLVRRRGQEARLRCSPMKGHSHVYWYRQLPEEGLKFMVYLQKENIIDESGMPKERFSAEFPKEGPSILRIQQVVRGDSAAYFCASSPGFHHTIPYNEQFFGPGTRLTVL.

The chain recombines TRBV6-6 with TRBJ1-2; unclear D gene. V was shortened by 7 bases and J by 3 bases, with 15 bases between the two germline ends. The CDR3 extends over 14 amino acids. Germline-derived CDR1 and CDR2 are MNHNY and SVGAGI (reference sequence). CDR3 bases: TGTGCCAGCACCCGGGCAGGCTCTGACTATGGCTACACCTTC. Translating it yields CASTRAGSDYGYTF.

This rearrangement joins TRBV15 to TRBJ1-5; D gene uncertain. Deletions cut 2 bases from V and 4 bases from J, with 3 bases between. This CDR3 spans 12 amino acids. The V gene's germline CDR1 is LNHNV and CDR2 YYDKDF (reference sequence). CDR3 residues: CATSRTNQPQHF. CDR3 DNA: TGTGCCACCAGCAGAACTAATCAGCCCCAGCATTTT.

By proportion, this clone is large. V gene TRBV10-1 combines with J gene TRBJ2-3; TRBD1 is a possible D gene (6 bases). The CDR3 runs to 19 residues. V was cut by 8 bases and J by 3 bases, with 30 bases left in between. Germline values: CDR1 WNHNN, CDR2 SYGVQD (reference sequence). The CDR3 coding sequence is TGCGCCAGCGGGCAATTGGGGGCGGGCTCCTACATGGGTACAGATACGCAGTATTTT. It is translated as CASGQLGAGSYMGTDTQYF.

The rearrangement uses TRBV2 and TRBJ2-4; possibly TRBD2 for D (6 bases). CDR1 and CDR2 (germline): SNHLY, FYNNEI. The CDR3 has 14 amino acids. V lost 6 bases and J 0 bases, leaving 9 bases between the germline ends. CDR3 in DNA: TGTGCCAGCAGGGGAGGTCTAGCCAAAAACATTCAGTACTTC. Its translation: CASRGGLAKNIQYF.

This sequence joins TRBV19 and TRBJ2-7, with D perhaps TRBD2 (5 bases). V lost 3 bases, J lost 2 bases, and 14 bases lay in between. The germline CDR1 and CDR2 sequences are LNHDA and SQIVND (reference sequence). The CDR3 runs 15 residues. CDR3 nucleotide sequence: TGTGCCAGTAGTATCCGGGAACATCAGGCCTACGAGCAGTACTTC. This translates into CASSIREHQAYEQYF.

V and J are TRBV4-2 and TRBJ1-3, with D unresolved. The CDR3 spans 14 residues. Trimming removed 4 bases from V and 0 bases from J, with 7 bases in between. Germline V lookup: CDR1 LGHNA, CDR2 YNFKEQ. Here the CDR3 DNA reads TGTGCCAGCAGCCCGAGGTCCTCTGGAAACACCATATATTTT. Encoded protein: CASSPRSSGNTIYF.

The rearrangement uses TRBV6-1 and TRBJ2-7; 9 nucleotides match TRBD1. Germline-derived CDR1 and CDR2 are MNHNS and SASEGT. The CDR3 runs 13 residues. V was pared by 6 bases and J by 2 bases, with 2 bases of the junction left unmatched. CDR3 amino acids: CASRGQGTYEQYF. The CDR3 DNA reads TGTGCCAGCAGGGGACAGGGAACCTACGAGCAGTACTTC.

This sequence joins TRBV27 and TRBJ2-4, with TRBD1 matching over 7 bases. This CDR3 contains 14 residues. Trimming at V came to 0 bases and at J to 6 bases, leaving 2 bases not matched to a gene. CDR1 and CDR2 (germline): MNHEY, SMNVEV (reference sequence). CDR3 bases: TGTGCCAGCAGTTTATCGGGACAGCGAAACATTCAGTACTTC. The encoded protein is CASSLSGQRNIQYF.

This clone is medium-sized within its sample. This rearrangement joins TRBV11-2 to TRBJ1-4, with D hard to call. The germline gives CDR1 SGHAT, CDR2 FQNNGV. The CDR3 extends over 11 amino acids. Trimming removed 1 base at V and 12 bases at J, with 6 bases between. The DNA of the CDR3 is TGTGCCAGCAGCTTAGGGCGGGAACTGTTTTTT. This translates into CASSLGRELFF.

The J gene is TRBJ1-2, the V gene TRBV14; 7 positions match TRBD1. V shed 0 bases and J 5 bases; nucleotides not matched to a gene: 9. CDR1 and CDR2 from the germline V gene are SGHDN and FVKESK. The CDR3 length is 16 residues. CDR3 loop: CASSQDYRGGLYGYTF. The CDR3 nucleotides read TGTGCCAGCAGCCAAGATTACAGGGGAGGGTTATATGGCTACACCTTC.

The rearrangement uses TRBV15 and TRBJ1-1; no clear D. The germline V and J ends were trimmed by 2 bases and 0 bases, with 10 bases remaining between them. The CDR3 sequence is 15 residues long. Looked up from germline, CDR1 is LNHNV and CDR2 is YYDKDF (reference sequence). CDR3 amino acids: CATSRNLGLNTEAFF. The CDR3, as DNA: TGTGCCACCAGCAGAAATCTAGGGCTGAACACTGAAGCTTTCTTT. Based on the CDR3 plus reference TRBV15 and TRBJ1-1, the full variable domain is DAMVIQNPRYQVTQFGKPVTLSCSQTLNHNVMYWYQQKSSQAPKLLFHYYDKDFNNEADTPDNFQSRRPNTSFCFLDIRSPGLGDTAMYLCATSRNLGLNTEAFFGQGTRLTVV.

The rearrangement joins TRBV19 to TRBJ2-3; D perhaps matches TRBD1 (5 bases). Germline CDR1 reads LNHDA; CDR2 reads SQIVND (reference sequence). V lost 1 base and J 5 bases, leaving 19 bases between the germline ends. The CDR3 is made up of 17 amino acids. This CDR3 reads CASSIVRATGAEDTQYF. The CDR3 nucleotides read TGTGCCAGTAGTATAGTCAGGGCCACAGGTGCTGAAGATACGCAGTATTTT.

CDR3 nucleotides: TGTGCCATCAGTGAGGGACAGAGCAACACCGGGGAGCTGTTTTTT. Its protein is CAISEGQSNTGELFF. The chain is built from TRBV10-3 and TRBJ2-2; possibly TRBD1 for D (6 bases). V was pared by 2 bases and J by 2 bases, with 9 bases between. The CDR3 is 15 amino acids. Per germline, CDR1 ENHRY and CDR2 SYGVKD.

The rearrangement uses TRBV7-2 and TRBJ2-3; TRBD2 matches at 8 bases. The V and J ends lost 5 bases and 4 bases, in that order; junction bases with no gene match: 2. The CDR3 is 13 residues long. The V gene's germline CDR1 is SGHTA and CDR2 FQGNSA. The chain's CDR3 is CASSPGGADTQYF. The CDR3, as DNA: TGTGCCAGCAGCCCGGGGGGGGCAGATACGCAGTATTTT.

As DNA, the CDR3 is TGTGCCACCAGCAGAGGACTAGGGACAGGTCCAGATACGCAGTATTTT. It translates to CATSRGLGTGPDTQYF. This chain connects TRBV15 to TRBJ2-3, with 8 nucleotides matching TRBD1. The CDR3 contains 16 residues. V gave up 1 base and J gave up 4 bases; unmatched junction bases: 7. CDR1 and CDR2 (germline): LNHNV, YYDKDF (reference sequence).

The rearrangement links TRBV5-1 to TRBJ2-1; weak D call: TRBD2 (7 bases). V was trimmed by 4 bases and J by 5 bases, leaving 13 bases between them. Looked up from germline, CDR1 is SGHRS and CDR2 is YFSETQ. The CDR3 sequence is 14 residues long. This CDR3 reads CASSLRGDNNEQFF. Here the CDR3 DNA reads TGCGCCAGCAGCCTTCGGGGGGACAACAATGAGCAGTTCTTC.

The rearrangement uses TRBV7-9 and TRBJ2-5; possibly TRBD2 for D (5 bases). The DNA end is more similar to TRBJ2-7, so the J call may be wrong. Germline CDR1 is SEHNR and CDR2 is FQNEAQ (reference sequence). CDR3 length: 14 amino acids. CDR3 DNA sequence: TGTGCCAGCAGCCCGAGGGATTACACCTACGAGCAGTACTTC. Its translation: CASSPRDYTYEQYF.

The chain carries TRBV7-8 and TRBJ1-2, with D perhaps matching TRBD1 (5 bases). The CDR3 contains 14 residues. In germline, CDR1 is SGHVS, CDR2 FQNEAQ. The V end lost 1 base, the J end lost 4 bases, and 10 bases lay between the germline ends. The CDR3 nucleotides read TGTGCCAGCAGCTTAGAGGCGGGGGTCTATGGCTACACCTTC. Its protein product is CASSLEAGVYGYTF.

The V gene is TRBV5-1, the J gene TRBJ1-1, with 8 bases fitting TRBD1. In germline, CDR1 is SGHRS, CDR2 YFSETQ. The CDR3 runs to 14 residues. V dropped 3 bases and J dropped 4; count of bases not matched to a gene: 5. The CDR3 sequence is CASSYTGGSTEAFF. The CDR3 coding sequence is TGCGCCAGCAGCTATACAGGGGGGAGCACTGAAGCTTTCTTT.

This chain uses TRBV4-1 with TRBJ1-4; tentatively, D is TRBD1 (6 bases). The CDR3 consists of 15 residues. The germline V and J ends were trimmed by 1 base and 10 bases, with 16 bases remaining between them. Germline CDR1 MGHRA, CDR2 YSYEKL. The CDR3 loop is CASSQGPGGAGKLFF. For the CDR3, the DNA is TGCGCCAGCAGCCAAGGGCCCGGGGGGGCCGGAAAACTGTTTTTT.